The 16 T cell receptor beta chains given below trace back to one sample, sequenced in a study of OX40 agonist ivuxolimab in advanced cancers. TCRdb's copy holds only in-frame clones and misses some; the assay was immunoSEQ multiplex PCR. The data contain 90,000 to 150,000 clones, more than 80% of them singletons. The sample consisted of CD4+ or CD8+ T cells sorted from blood, taken in a trial of the OX40 agonist ivuxolimab. The receptors come from an adult with an advanced solid tumor such as melanoma, head and neck, liver or kidney cancer.

The chain has TRBV13 and TRBJ1-2, with 9 bases fitting TRBD1. This CDR3 is 15 amino acids long. V dropped 3 bases and J dropped 4; count of bases not matched to a gene: 6. Germline assignment: CDR1 PRHDT and CDR2 FYEKMQ (reference sequence). In DNA, the CDR3 is TGTGCCAGCAGCTTGGGGGGACAGGGAGTCTATGGCTACACCTTC. This encodes CASSLGGQGVYGYTF.

The chain uses TRBV30 and TRBJ1-2; D unclear. Trimming shortened V by 2 bases and J by 7 bases, and 14 bases separated the two germline ends. The CDR3 runs 13 residues. The germline V gene has CDR1 GTSNPN and CDR2 SVGIG (reference sequence). The CDR3 sequence is CAWSPDNAGGYTF. The CDR3 DNA reads as TGTGCCTGGAGTCCTGACAATGCTGGTGGCTACACCTTC.

Comment on this clone: The same CDR3 also results from other DNA sequences found in this sample. V is TRBV11-2 and J is TRBJ2-5; perhaps TRBD2 as D (6 bases). V lost 5 bases to trimming and J lost 1 base, with 8 bases between them. Looked up from germline, CDR1 is SGHAT and CDR2 is FQNNGV. This CDR3 comprises 13 residues. In DNA form, the CDR3 reads TGTGCCAGCAGCCGCGGGACCCAAGAGACCCAGTACTTC. Residues: CASSRGTQETQYF.

The rearrangement links TRBV28 to TRBJ1-6, with D unclear. Trimming stripped 8 bases from V and 6 bases from J, with 11 bases between. Germline loops: CDR1 MDHEN, CDR2 SYDVKM. The CDR3 loop spans 13 amino acids. CDR3 coding DNA: TGTGCCAGCTTCTTGGGGATTAATTCACCCCTCCACTTT. Translated: CASFLGINSPLHF.

The J gene is TRBJ2-7, the V gene TRBV6-1, with 9 positions matching TRBD1. The CDR3 has 15 amino acids. V shed 6 bases and J 0 bases; nucleotides not matched to a gene: 6. Germline lookup yields CDR1 MNHNS and CDR2 SASEGT. The CDR3 sequence is CASRDRGPSSYEQYF. CDR3 sequence (DNA): TGTGCCAGCAGGGACAGGGGCCCTAGCTCCTACGAGCAGTACTTC.

V is TRBV2 and J is TRBJ1-2; a weak D match, TRBD1 (5 bases). This CDR3 region has 15 residues. CDR1 and CDR2 from the germline V gene are SNHLY and FYNNEI. V was pared by 0 bases and J by 2 bases, with 10 bases between. Here the CDR3 DNA reads TGTGCCAGCAGTGAAGCGCACAGGAGGAACTATGGCTACACCTTC. Its protein is CASSEAHRRNYGYTF.

This clone is a singleton in its sample. This rearrangement joins TRBV5-1 to TRBJ1-1; D not resolved. Germline V CDR1 and CDR2: SGHRS, YFSETQ. The CDR3 consists of 16 residues. The V end lost 0 bases, the J end lost 2 bases, and 14 bases lay between the germline ends. In DNA form, the CDR3 reads TGCGCCAGCAGCTTGGGCCCAGCTAACCTAAACACTGAAGCTTTCTTT. Translating gives CASSLGPANLNTEAFF.

This sequence joins TRBV5-1 and TRBJ2-5; 9 bases match TRBD1. This CDR3 contains 15 residues. Germline V gives CDR1 SGHRS, CDR2 YFSETQ. The J segment lost 4 bases and the V segment lost 4 bases, leaving 8 bases of the junction unmatched. The CDR3 DNA sequence: TGCGCCAGCAGCCCCGGGACAGGGAAAGCAGAGACCCAGTACTTC. This encodes CASSPGTGKAETQYF.

The J gene is TRBJ2-5, the V gene TRBV2; 14 bases map to TRBD2. Germline V lookup: CDR1 SNHLY, CDR2 FYNNEI. V lost 5 bases and J lost 4; bases outside the gene matches: 3. CDR3 size: 15 residues. This CDR3 is CASSFGTSGGETQYF. Here the CDR3 DNA reads TGTGCCAGCAGTTTCGGGACTAGCGGGGGAGAGACCCAGTACTTC. The whole variable domain, filled in from reference TRBV2 and TRBJ2-5, reads EPEVTQTPSHQVTQMGQEVILRCVPISNHLYFYWYRQILGQKVEFLVSFYNNEISEKSEIFDDQFSVERPDGSNFTLKIRSTKLEDSAMYFCASSFGTSGGETQYFGPGTRLLVL.

The J gene is TRBJ2-3, the V gene TRBV18; tentative D call: TRBD2 (5 bases). The V gene's germline CDR1 is KGHSH and CDR2 LQKENI. V was shortened by 3 bases and J by 1 base, with 11 bases between the two germline ends. This CDR3 spans 15 amino acids. CDR3 DNA sequence: TGTGCCAGCTCACCGGAGGTTGTGCGCACAGATACGCAGTATTTT. Its protein product is CASSPEVVRTDTQYF.

About this clone: A junction end diverges from the germline sequence, so it may reflect a read error. This chain connects TRBV18 to TRBJ1-3, with D hard to call. The length of the CDR3 is 14 residues. Germline loops: CDR1 KGHSH, CDR2 LQKENI. The CDR3 DNA reads TGTGCCAGCTCTAAGTCAAACTCTAGAAACACCATATATTTT. Amino acid sequence: CASSKSNSRNTIYF.

This chain joins TRBV5-1 and TRBJ2-7; either TRBD1 or TRBD2 may fit D (5 bases each). Trimming shortened V by 8 bases and J by 4 bases, and 16 bases separated the two germline ends. Germline CDR1 and CDR2: SGHRS and YFSETQ. CDR3 length: 13 residues. The CDR3 sequence: CASYRGNKYEQYF. The CDR3 DNA reads as TGCGCCAGTTACCGGGGCAACAAATACGAGCAGTACTTC.

The chain carries TRBV7-3 and TRBJ2-3; 10 positions match TRBD2. Trimming at V came to 2 bases and at J to 4 bases, leaving 3 bases not matched to a gene. CDR3 length: 15 amino acids. The germline gives CDR1 SGHTA, CDR2 FQGTGA. CDR3 loop: CASSLSSGGADTQYF. Here the CDR3 DNA reads TGTGCCAGCAGCTTATCTAGCGGGGGCGCAGATACGCAGTATTTT.

The chain carries TRBV27 and TRBJ2-7; TRBD1 matches at 10 bases. Germline CDR1 is MNHEY and CDR2 is SMNVEV (reference sequence). This CDR3 has 14 residues. V shed 6 bases, J shed 4 bases, and the junction held 6 bases outside the gene matches. DNA of the CDR3: TGTGCCAGCAGGGATCCGGGACAGGGGTACGAGCAGTACTTC. It encodes CASRDPGQGYEQYF.

This chain connects TRBV27 to TRBJ1-4, with TRBD1 matching over 9 bases. J gave up 7 bases and V 7 bases, and 7 bases lay outside the gene matches. Germline values: CDR1 MNHEY, CDR2 SMNVEV (reference sequence). The CDR3 contains 14 residues. The CDR3 DNA follows: TGTGCCAGCACCCCACAGGGGGCGGCTGAAAAACTGTTTTTT. As protein: CASTPQGAAEKLFF.

The chain combines TRBV6-1 with TRBJ2-1; 10 bases match TRBD1. The CDR3 covers 14 residues. Germline CDR1 and CDR2: MNHNS and SASEGT. With 7 bases clipped from V and 5 bases from J, the junction kept 5 bases outside the gene matches. The CDR3 region is CASTWTGGNNEQFF. In DNA form, the CDR3 reads TGTGCCAGCACTTGGACAGGGGGGAACAATGAGCAGTTCTTC.